This is a list of T cell receptor beta chains from one sample in a study of beta chain features in type 1 diabetes. TCRdb's table, derived via immunoSEQ multiplex PCR, lists solely in-frame clones and lacks some. The sample includes 95,000 to 110,000 clones, 25% to 35% of them seen just once. The source material was central memory CD4+ T cells from blood. These receptors were obtained from a woman aged 18-29 years with type 1 diabetes. Each CDR3 is given with its conserved first and last residue. D genes are given only for firm matches. Clone sizes are given selectively: once, few, many, or a class where the clone is expanded.

clone_size	v_call	j_call	d_call	cdr3_aa	cdr3_nt
few	TRBV10-3	TRBJ2-7	TRBD1	CAIGTGTYEQYF	TGTGCCATCGGGACAGGAACCTACGAGCAGTACTTC
few	TRBV5-4	TRBJ2-5	TRBD2	CASRPTSGRANF	TGTGCCAGCAGACCGACTAGCGGGAGGGCAAACTTC
few	TRBV5-1	TRBJ2-1	NA	CASSKAHGDEQFF	TGCGCCAGCAGCAAAGCTCACGGGGATGAGCAGTTCTTC
few	TRBV7-9	TRBJ2-2	TRBD1	CASSLSPRGQVNTGELFF	TGTGCCAGCAGCTTATCCCCACGAGGACAGGTGAACACCGGGGAGCTGTTTTTT
few	TRBV30	TRBJ2-5	NA	CALSPEQETQYF	TGTGCCCTTAGTCCCGAACAAGAGACCCAGTACTTC
NA	TRBV14	TRBJ1-1	TRBD1	CASSQRQGVEAFF	TGTGCCAGCAGCCAACGACAGGGGGTTGAAGCTTTCTTT
NA	TRBV5-1	TRBJ2-1	NA	CASSGEIPYNEQFF	TGCGCCAGCAGCGGAGAAATACCCTACAATGAGCAGTTCTTC
NA	TRBV7-8	TRBJ2-7	TRBD2	CASSFGTSGSYEQYF	TGTGCCAGCAGCTTCGGGACTAGCGGGTCCTACGAGCAGTACTTC
many	TRBV5-6	TRBJ2-1	NA	CASSPYMGAGLFF	TGTGCCAGCAGCCCCTACATGGGGGCAGGGTTGTTCTTC
few	TRBV11-3	TRBJ2-5	TRBD2	CASSLGLRQETQYF	TGTGCCAGCAGTTTGGGACTAAGACAAGAGACCCAGTACTTC
NA	TRBV10-3	TRBJ2-5	NA	CAISESTNDQETQYF	TGTGCCATCAGTGAGTCGACTAACGACCAAGAGACCCAGTACTTC
NA	TRBV2	TRBJ2-5	TRBD1	CASSDTGASQETQYF	TGTGCCAGCAGTGATACAGGGGCTTCACAAGAGACCCAGTACTTC
NA	TRBV6-1	TRBJ1-1	NA	CASSPLTEAFF	TGTGCCAGCAGTCCCCTCACTGAAGCTTTCTTT
NA	TRBV7-2	TRBJ2-3	NA	CASSRGYTDTQYF	TGTGCCAGCAGCAGGGGGTACACAGATACGCAGTATTTT
NA	TRBV9	TRBJ2-1	TRBD2	CASSVRTSGASSYNEQFF	TGTGCCAGCAGCGTAAGGACTAGCGGGGCTAGCTCCTACAATGAGCAGTTCTTC
NA	TRBV20-1	TRBJ2-5	NA	CSAGKETQYF	TGCAGTGCCGGGAAGGAGACCCAGTACTTC
NA	TRBV28	TRBJ1-4	TRBD1	CASSFRTGTGAEKLFF	TGTGCCAGCAGTTTCCGGACCGGGACAGGGGCTGAAAAACTGTTTTTT
NA	TRBV9	TRBJ2-2	NA	CASGGRSQDLNTGELFF	TGTGCCAGCGGGGGCCGGAGCCAAGATCTTAACACCGGGGAGCTGTTTTTT
NA	TRBV9	TRBJ2-1	TRBD2	CASSVDPSGETYNEQFF	TGTGCCAGCAGCGTAGACCCTAGCGGCGAGACCTACAATGAGCAGTTCTTC